What follows is one T cell receptor beta chain and its context. Use of 60 Vbeta and 13 Jbeta primers characterized the PCR. Sequencing was performed with immunoSEQ multiplex PCR; in TCRdb, only in-frame clones are kept and a portion is missing. The sample has approximately 150,000 clones, approximately 70% seen once. J lost 4 bases, V lost 2 bases, and 9 bases had no gene match. The V gene's germline CDR1 is MNHNY and CDR2 SVGAGI (reference sequence). The CDR3 is made up of 16 amino acids. This record belongs to a study of cytomegalovirus exposure and HLA in healthy donors. This TCR derives from a woman in her late teens or twenties in good health and CMV-seropositive. Sequenced sample: PBMCs. J is TRBJ2-7 and V is TRBV6-6; 9 bases line up with TRBD1. The CDR3 is CASSYAGQGGMYEQYF. In nucleotides, the CDR3 is TGTGCCAGCAGTTACGCGGGACAGGGAGGGATGTACGAGCAGTACTTC.